This T cell receptor (beta chain) was sequenced in a study of OX40 agonist ivuxolimab in advanced cancers. About the research overall: Three patients, one with hepatocellular carcinoma and two with cutaneous melanoma, responded partially.

CDR3 length equals 12 residues. Germline loops: CDR1 ENHRY, CDR2 SYGVKD. The V end was cut by 7 bases, the J end by 4 bases, with 8 bases between. Assay: immunoSEQ multiplex PCR; the TCRdb copy retains only in-frame clones and omits some. Of 65,000 to 95,000 clones in the sample, 92% are singletons; the top ten hold around 0.53%. The source of this sequence is an adult with an advanced solid tumor such as melanoma, head and neck, liver or kidney cancer. The genes are TRBV10-3 and TRBJ1-3, with D maybe TRBD1 (6 bases). The specimen comprised CD4+ or CD8+ T cells sorted from blood, sampled in a trial of the OX40 agonist ivuxolimab. CDR3 protein: CAITGQGNTIYF. The DNA for the CDR3 is TGTGCCATCACCGGACAGGGAAACACCATATATTTT.